Following are 27 T cell receptor beta chains from one sample sequenced in a study of T cell responses to AZD1222 COVID-19 vaccine. Assay used: immunoSEQ multiplex PCR; TCRdb lists only in-frame clones, some missing. The table has 130,000 to 150,000 clones, about 91% seen once. The sample here was peripheral blood, taken 28 days after the second AZD1222 dose. The receptors stem from an adult who received the AZD1222 COVID-19 vaccine.

This clone showed up just once. The chain couples TRBV30 to TRBJ2-1; weak D call: TRBD1 (5 bases). The ends were cut back, 5 bases at V and 0 bases at J, with 8 bases in the middle. The CDR3 runs 13 residues. Germline assignment: CDR1 GTSNPN and CDR2 SVGIG (reference sequence). CDR3 nucleotides: TGTGCCTGGTACAGGAGCTCCTACAATGAGCAGTTCTTC. Encoded protein: CAWYRSSYNEQFF.

The V call is TRBV2, the J call TRBJ1-5; D not certain. Per germline, CDR1 SNHLY and CDR2 FYNNEI. Trimming shortened V by 10 bases and J by 3 bases, and 7 bases separated the two germline ends. The CDR3 has 11 residues. In DNA form, the CDR3 reads TGTGCCACGGGAACCAATCAGCCCCAGCATTTT. Translating gives CATGTNQPQHF.

The chain recombines TRBV29-1 with TRBJ1-1; TRBD1 is a possible D gene (5 bases). V gave up 6 bases and J gave up 5 bases, with 19 bases separating them. The CDR3 is made up of 14 amino acids. Germline V gene sequence: CDR1 SQVTM, CDR2 ANQGSEA. In DNA form, the CDR3 reads TGCAGCGTCCCCTGGGGCGGTGAGGGTACTGAAGCTTTCTTT. Translation: CSVPWGGEGTEAFF.

This clone was counted a few times. The rearrangement joins TRBV19 to TRBJ1-1, with TRBD1 matching 7 bases. The CDR3 has 15 residues. Unmatched junction bases numbered 11, after V lost 10 bases and J lost 0 bases. Germline CDR1 is LNHDA and CDR2 is SQIVND (reference sequence). CDR3 coding DNA: TGTGCCACCACTAGGGACAGAAGGCTGAACACTGAAGCTTTCTTT. As protein: CATTRDRRLNTEAFF.

The chain joins TRBV27 to TRBJ2-3; 8 bases are a match to TRBD1. Germline CDR1 is MNHEY and CDR2 is SMNVEV (reference sequence). The CDR3 sequence is 14 residues long. The trim removed 10 bases at V and 2 bases at J, leaving 8 bases unmatched. The CDR3 here is CATGQGGPTDTQYF. The DNA of the CDR3 is TGTGCCACAGGACAGGGCGGACCCACAGATACGCAGTATTTT.

This sequence joins TRBV7-9 and TRBJ1-1, with D possibly being TRBD1 (6 bases). The germline V gene encodes CDR1 SEHNR and CDR2 FQNEAQ (reference sequence). This CDR3 spans 16 amino acids. V lost 3 bases and J lost 1, with 15 bases in between. CDR3 bases: TGTGCCAGCAGCTTGGCTACAGGGAGGGGGAACACTGAAGCTTTCTTT. Its translation is CASSLATGRGNTEAFF.

This clone occurred many times. V is TRBV5-5 and J is TRBJ2-5; 8 nucleotides align to TRBD2. V was pared by 6 bases and J by 1 base, with 2 bases of the junction left unmatched. Per germline, CDR1 SGHKS and CDR2 YYEKEE (reference sequence). The CDR3 loop spans 13 amino acids. DNA for the CDR3: TGTGCCAGCACCCGGGGGGGCCAAGAGACCCAGTACTTC. Amino acids: CASTRGGQETQYF.

This sequence joins TRBV19 and TRBJ1-1, with 7 positions matching TRBD1. The germline CDR1 and CDR2 sequences are LNHDA and SQIVND (reference sequence). Losses at the gene ends were 7 bases for V and 4 bases for J; bases not matched to a gene: 3. There are 12 residues in the CDR3. CDR3 residues: CASNRGGTEAFF. The DNA of the CDR3 is TGTGCCAGTAACAGGGGAGGCACTGAAGCTTTCTTT.

The V and J genes are TRBV11-3 and TRBJ1-1; a weak D match, TRBD1 (5 bases). Trimming took off 1 base at V and 6 bases at J, with 9 bases between the two ends. The CDR3 has 13 amino acids. Looked up from germline, CDR1 is SGHNT and CDR2 is YENEEA. In DNA form, the CDR3 reads TGTGCCAGCAGCTTAGGGGGGATCTCTGAAGCTTTCTTT. Encoded protein: CASSLGGISEAFF.

The chain links TRBV11-2 to TRBJ2-5; D is undetermined. V lost 1 base, J lost 2 bases, and 8 bases lay in between. The germline V gene has CDR1 SGHAT and CDR2 FQNNGV. The CDR3 sequence is 14 residues long. CDR3 coding DNA: TGTGCCAGCAGCTTAGGACAAACTCAAGAGACCCAGTACTTC. This encodes CASSLGQTQETQYF.

This clone was observed a handful of times. The rearrangement uses TRBV19 and TRBJ1-5, with 7 positions matching TRBD1. Per the germline V gene, CDR1 is LNHDA and CDR2 is SQIVND (reference sequence). The CDR3 is 16 amino acids. After removal of 7 bases from V and 3 bases from J, the junction contained 12 bases not matched to a gene. CDR3 coding DNA: TGTGCCAGTAAAAGAGGGGGCTTTATGGACAATCAGCCCCAGCATTTT. Translated, it gives CASKRGGFMDNQPQHF.

The chain combines TRBV6-2 or TRBV6-3 with TRBJ2-5; D is unclear. Trimming left V 4 bases short and J 3 bases short, with 6 bases between. Germline CDR1 reads MNHEY; CDR2 reads SVGEGT. The CDR3 runs 12 residues. CDR3 in amino acids: CASSLQKETQYF. Written as DNA, the CDR3 is TGTGCCAGCAGTTTGCAGAAAGAGACCCAGTACTTC.

The chain recombines TRBV5-1 with TRBJ2-6; D ambiguous. The V gene lost 3 bases and the J gene lost 1 base, with 14 bases spanning the gap. The germline gives CDR1 SGHRS, CDR2 YFSETQ. This CDR3 comprises 17 residues. The CDR3 bases are TGCGCCAGCAGCTGGGGTGCGCGCGGTTCTGGGGCCAACGTCCTGACTTTC. It is translated as CASSWGARGSGANVLTF.

Here the CDR3 DNA reads TGTGCTAGTGGTTTGGTAGGACCGACGGATAGCTCCTATAATTCACCCCTCCACTTT. It translates to CASGLVGPTDSSYNSPLHF. This sequence joins TRBV12-5 and TRBJ1-6; D call uncertain. Per the germline V gene, CDR1 is LGHNT and CDR2 is FRNRAP. This CDR3 is 19 amino acids long. V gave up 0 bases and J gave up 0 bases, with 15 bases separating them.

V and J are TRBV19 and TRBJ2-3; D may match TRBD1 or TRBD2 (5 bases each). Trimming shortened V by 1 base and J by 3 bases, and 5 bases separated the two germline ends. The CDR3 contains 13 residues. Per germline, CDR1 LNHDA and CDR2 SQIVND (reference sequence). The CDR3 loop reads CASSIGGTDTQYF. In DNA, the CDR3 is TGTGCCAGTAGTATAGGGGGGACAGATACGCAGTATTTT.

The V gene is TRBV7-7, the J gene TRBJ1-5; TRBD1 aligns across 7 bases. Looked up from germline, CDR1 is SSHAT and CDR2 is FNYEAQ (reference sequence). Unmatched junction bases numbered 15, after V lost 5 bases and J lost 5 bases. The CDR3 contains 17 residues. In DNA form, the CDR3 reads TGTGCCAGCAGCCCGAAGGACAGGATCGGTACCGATCAGCCCCAGCATTTT. Its protein is CASSPKDRIGTDQPQHF. Filled out from reference TRBV7-7 and TRBJ1-5, the complete variable domain reads GAGVSQSPRYKVTKRGQDVTLRCDPISSHATLYWYQQALGQGPEFLTYFNYEAQPDKSGLPSDRFSAERPEGSISTLTIQRTEQRDSAMYRCASSPKDRIGTDQPQHFGDGTRLSIL.

The chain links TRBV24-1 to TRBJ1-2; 7 nucleotides agree with TRBD1. Trimming at V came to 3 bases and at J to 6 bases, leaving 9 bases not matched to a gene. Germline values: CDR1 KGHDR, CDR2 SFDVKD. The CDR3 length is 15 residues. CDR3 in DNA: TGTGCCACCAGTGATGGATCTGACAGGGAAAATGGCTACACCTTC. Its translation: CATSDGSDRENGYTF.

This chain connects TRBV6-5 to TRBJ2-5, with TRBD2 matching over 9 bases. Germline lookup yields CDR1 MNHEY and CDR2 SVGAGI. With V trimmed by 6 bases and J by 5 bases, 10 bases remained unmatched. The CDR3 is 15 amino acids. The CDR3 loop is CASRLVSGSRETQYF. In DNA, the CDR3 is TGTGCCAGCAGGCTAGTTAGCGGGAGTCGCGAGACCCAGTACTTC.

CDR3 amino acids: CASSGGLAGGLGGDEQYF. Written as DNA, the CDR3 is TGTGCCAGCAGCGGCGGACTAGCGGGAGGTTTAGGGGGGGACGAGCAGTACTTC. The rearrangement uses TRBV2 and TRBJ2-7; 14 nucleotides line up with TRBD2. The CDR3 runs 18 residues. In germline, CDR1 is SNHLY, CDR2 FYNNEI. V gave up 6 bases and J gave up 5 bases; unmatched junction bases: 15.

The chain employs TRBV19 and TRBJ1-1, with a weak D call TRBD1 (6 bases). In germline, CDR1 is LNHDA, CDR2 SQIVND (reference sequence). The CDR3 totals 13 residues. Trimming took off 6 bases at V and 4 bases at J, with 12 bases between the two ends. The CDR3 DNA sequence: TGTGCCAGTAGAACCCCAGGGGTCACTGAAGCTTTCTTT. Translated, it gives CASRTPGVTEAFF.

This clone showed up just a few times. The V and J genes are TRBV6-4 and TRBJ1-2, with TRBD1 matching over 9 bases. CDR1 is MRHNA and CDR2 is SNTAGT in the germline V gene. Germline trimming cut 6 bases from V and 4 bases from J; bases unmatched to any gene: 12. CDR3 length equals 16 residues. The CDR3 reads CASSEGQGQGGYGYTF. The CDR3 nucleotides are TGTGCCAGCAGCGAGGGACAGGGCCAAGGCGGCTATGGCTACACCTTC.

The chain is built from TRBV9 and TRBJ1-1, with D unclear. The V end was cut by 1 base, the J end by 5 bases, with 3 bases between. This CDR3 has 11 residues. In germline, CDR1 is SGDLS, CDR2 YYNGEE. The CDR3 sequence: CASSVITEAFF. In DNA, the CDR3 is TGTGCCAGCAGCGTAATTACTGAAGCTTTCTTT.

The chain carries TRBV7-9 and TRBJ1-2, with 8 positions matching TRBD1. The V gene's germline CDR1 is SEHNR and CDR2 FQNEAQ (reference sequence). This CDR3 has 14 amino acids. Germline trimming cut 5 bases from V and 5 bases from J; bases unmatched to any gene: 7. The CDR3 region has the DNA TGTGCCAGCAGCGCAGGGGGCGCGTCTTATGGCTACACCTTC. As protein: CASSAGGASYGYTF.

The genes are TRBV5-1 and TRBJ2-5, with 8 nucleotides matching TRBD2. The germline V gene encodes CDR1 SGHRS and CDR2 YFSETQ. The V segment lost 4 bases and the J segment 3 bases; nucleotides outside the gene matches: 2. This CDR3 has 13 residues. The CDR3 loop reads CASSPGLEETQYF. CDR3 nucleotide sequence: TGCGCCAGCAGCCCGGGACTAGAAGAGACCCAGTACTTC.

This clone was seen more than once but under ten times. J is TRBJ2-7 and V is TRBV29-1; no clear D gene. The germline V gene has CDR1 SQVTM and CDR2 ANQGSEA. With 6 bases removed from V and 3 bases from J, the gap between germline ends came to 21 bases. This CDR3 comprises 15 residues. CDR3 residues: CSVTAAQADYYEQYF. Here the CDR3 DNA reads TGCAGCGTCACCGCCGCCCAGGCCGATTACTACGAGCAGTACTTC.

The chain links TRBV7-2 to TRBJ2-7; D call uncertain. Germline V gene lookup returns CDR1 SGHTA and CDR2 FQGNSA. This CDR3 region has 12 residues. Trimming took off 3 bases at V and 3 bases at J, with 6 bases between the two ends. The CDR3: CASSLRYYEQYF. CDR3 DNA sequence: TGTGCCAGCAGCTTGCGATACTACGAGCAGTACTTC.

This chain uses TRBV29-1 with TRBJ1-2; D ambiguous. The germline V gene encodes CDR1 SQVTM and CDR2 ANQGSEA. Between the trimmed V and J ends, which lost 4 bases and 0 bases, there was a span of 12 bases. This CDR3 region has 14 residues. This CDR3 is CSVVDLSPNYGYTF. DNA of the CDR3: TGCAGCGTTGTCGACCTGAGCCCTAACTATGGCTACACCTTC.